This T cell receptor beta chain was retrieved from a study of sequential checkpoint blockade in melanoma. Documented treatment: randomized to nivolumab then ipilimumab (arm A) or the reverse (arm B). Method: immunoSEQ multiplex PCR; TCRdb's copy keeps in-frame clones and lacks some. The data hold 20,000 to 25,000 clones, with around 80% observed a single time. The V gene lost 4 bases and the J gene lost 4 bases, with 17 bases spanning the gap. Germline CDR1 LNHDA, CDR2 SQIVND (reference sequence). The CDR3 sequence is 15 residues long. The source is a human donor with melanoma. The starting material was CD8+ T cells sorted from blood (inferred from file names), obtained from a patient given nivolumab and ipilimumab in sequence. V and J are TRBV19 and TRBJ2-7, with D tentatively TRBD1 (6 bases). The CDR3 region has the DNA TGTGCCAGTAGTACGGACAGTCCGGTCGGTTACGAGCAGTACTTC. The encoded protein is CASSTDSPVGYEQYF.